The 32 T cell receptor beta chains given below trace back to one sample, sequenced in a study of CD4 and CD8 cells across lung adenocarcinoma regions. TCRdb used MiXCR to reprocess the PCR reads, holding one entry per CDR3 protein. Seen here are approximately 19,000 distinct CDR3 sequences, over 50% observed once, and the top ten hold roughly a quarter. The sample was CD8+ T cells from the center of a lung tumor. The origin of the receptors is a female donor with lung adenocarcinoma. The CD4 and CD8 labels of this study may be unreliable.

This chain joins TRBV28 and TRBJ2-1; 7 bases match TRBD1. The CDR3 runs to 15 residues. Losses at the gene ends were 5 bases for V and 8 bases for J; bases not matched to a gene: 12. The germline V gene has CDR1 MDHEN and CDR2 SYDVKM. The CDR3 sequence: CASSGTALTIDEQFF. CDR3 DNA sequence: TGTGCCAGCAGTGGGACAGCACTGACCATCGATGAGCAGTTCTTC.

In DNA form, the CDR3 reads TGCGCCAGCAGCGTATACAATGAGCAGTTCTTC. Translating gives CASSVYNEQFF. V is TRBV10-2 and J is TRBJ2-1; D is uncertain. Germline lookup yields CDR1 WSHSY and CDR2 SAAADI. The CDR3 covers 11 residues. Between the trimmed V and J ends, which lost 6 bases and 4 bases, there was a span of 4 bases.

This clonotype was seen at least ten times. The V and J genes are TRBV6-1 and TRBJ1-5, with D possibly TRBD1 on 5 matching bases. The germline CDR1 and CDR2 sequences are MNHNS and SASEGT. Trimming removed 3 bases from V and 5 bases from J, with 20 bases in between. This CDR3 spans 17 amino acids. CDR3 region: CASSEVTEVTGDQPQHF. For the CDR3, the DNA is TGTGCCAGCAGTGAGGTCACGGAGGTAACGGGGGATCAGCCCCAGCATTTT.

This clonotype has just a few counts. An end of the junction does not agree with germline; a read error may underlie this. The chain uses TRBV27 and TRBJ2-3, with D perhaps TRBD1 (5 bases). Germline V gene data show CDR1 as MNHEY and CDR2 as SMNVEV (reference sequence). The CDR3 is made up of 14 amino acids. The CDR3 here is CASSLRRETETQYF. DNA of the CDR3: TGTGCCAGCAGTTTGAGACGAGAGACAGAGACGCAGTATTTC.

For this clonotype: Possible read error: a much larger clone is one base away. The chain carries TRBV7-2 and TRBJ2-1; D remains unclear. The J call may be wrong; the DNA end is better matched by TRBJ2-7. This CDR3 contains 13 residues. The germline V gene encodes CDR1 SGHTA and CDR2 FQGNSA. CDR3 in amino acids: CASSLGARAEQYF. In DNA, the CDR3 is TGTGCCAGCAGCTTAGGGGCACGGGCAGAGCAGTACTTC.

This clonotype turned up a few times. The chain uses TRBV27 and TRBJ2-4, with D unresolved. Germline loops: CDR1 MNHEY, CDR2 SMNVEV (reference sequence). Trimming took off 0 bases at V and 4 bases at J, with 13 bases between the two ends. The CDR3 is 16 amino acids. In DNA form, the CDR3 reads TGTGCCAGCAGTTTATCCGTTAGGCTAATAAAAAACATTCAGTACTTC. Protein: CASSLSVRLIKNIQYF.

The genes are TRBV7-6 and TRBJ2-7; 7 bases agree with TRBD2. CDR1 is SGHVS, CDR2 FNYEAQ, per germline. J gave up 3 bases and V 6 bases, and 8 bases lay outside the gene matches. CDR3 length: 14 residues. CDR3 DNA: TGTGCCAGCAGTCCTCAGACTAGCAGCTACGAGCAGTACTTC. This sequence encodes CASSPQTSSYEQYF.

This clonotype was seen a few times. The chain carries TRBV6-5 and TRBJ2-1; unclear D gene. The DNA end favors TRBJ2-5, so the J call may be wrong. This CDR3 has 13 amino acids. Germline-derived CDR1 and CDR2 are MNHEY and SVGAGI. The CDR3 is CASSYGPTGTQYF. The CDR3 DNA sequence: TGTGCCAGCAGTTACGGGCCTACGGGGACCCAGTACTTC.

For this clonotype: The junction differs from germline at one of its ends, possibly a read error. Here the CDR3 DNA reads TGTGGTTGTGGTGCCCTGCTCGGGGGCCGAGACCAAGAGACTCAGTACTTC. This encodes CGCGALLGGRDQETQYF. The chain uses TRBV12-5 and TRBJ2-5; D tentatively fits TRBD1 or TRBD2 (6 bases each). CDR1 and CDR2 from the germline V gene are LGHNT and FRNRAP. This CDR3 is built from 17 residues.

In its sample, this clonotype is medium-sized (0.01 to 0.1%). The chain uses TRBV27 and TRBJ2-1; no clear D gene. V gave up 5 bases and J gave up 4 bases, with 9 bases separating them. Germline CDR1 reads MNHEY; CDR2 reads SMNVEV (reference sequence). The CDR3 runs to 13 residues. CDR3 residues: CASSATEYNEQFF. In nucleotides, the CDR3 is TGTGCCAGCAGTGCTACTGAGTACAATGAGCAGTTCTTC.

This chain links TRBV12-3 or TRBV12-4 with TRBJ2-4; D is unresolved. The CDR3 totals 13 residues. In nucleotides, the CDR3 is TGTGTCAGGAGTCCGAGAGGCACAGACACTCAGTACTTC. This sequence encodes CVRSPRGTDTQYF.

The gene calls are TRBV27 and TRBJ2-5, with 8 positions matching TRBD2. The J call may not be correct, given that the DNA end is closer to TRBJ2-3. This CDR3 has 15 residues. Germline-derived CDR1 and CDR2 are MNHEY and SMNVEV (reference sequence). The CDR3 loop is CGGGLGVRVPETQYF. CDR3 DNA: TGTGGCGGGGGGCTCGGGGTCCGAGTCCCAGAGACCCAGTATTTT.

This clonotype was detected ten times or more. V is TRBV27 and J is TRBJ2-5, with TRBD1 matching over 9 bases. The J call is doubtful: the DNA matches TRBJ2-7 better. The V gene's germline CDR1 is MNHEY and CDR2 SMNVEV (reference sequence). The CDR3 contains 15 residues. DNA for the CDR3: TGTGCCAGCAGTGAACCCGGGACAGGGCGATACGAGCAGTACTTC. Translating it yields CASSEPGTGRYEQYF.

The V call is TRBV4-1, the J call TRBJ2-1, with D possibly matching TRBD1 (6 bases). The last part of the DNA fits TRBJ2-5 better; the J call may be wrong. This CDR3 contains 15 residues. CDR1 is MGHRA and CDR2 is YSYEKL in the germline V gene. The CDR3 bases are TGCGCCAGCAGCCCTGAGGACAGTCCCCGGGAGACCCAGTACTTC. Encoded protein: CASSPEDSPRETQYF.

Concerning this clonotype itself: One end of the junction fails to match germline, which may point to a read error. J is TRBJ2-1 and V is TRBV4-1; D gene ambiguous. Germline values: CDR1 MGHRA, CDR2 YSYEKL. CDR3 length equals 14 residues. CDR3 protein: CAGSFGSRANEQFF. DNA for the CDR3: TGCGCCGGCAGCTTTGGCAGTCGGGCTAATGAGCAGTTCTTC.

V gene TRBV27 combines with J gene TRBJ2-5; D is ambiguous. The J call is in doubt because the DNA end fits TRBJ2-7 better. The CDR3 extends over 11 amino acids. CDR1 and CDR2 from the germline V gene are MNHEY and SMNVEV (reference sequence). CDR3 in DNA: TGTGCCAGCCGATGCCCATACGAGCAGTACGTC. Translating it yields CASRCPYEQYV.

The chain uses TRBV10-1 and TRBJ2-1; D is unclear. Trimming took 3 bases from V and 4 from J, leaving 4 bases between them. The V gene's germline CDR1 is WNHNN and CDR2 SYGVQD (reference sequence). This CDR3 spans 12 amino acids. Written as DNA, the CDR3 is TGCGCCAGCAGTGACGGGTACAATGAGCAGTTCTTC. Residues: CASSDGYNEQFF.

CDR3 nucleotides: TGCAGTGCGAGGGACGGGGGACGTGACGAAGGAACGCAGTACTTC. Translated, it gives CSARDGGRDEGTQYF. V and J are TRBV20-1 and TRBJ2-3, with a possible D match to TRBD2 (6 bases). Near its end, the DNA agrees better with TRBJ2-7, so the J call may be wrong. Germline CDR1 DFQATT, CDR2 SNEGSKA (reference sequence). The CDR3 is made up of 15 amino acids.

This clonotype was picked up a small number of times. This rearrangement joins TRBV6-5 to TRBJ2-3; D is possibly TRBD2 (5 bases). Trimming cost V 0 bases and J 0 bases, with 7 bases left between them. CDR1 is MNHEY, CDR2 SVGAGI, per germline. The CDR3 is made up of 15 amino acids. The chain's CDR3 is CASSYSRVSTDTQYF. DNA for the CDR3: TGTGCCAGCAGTTACTCGCGGGTCAGCACAGATACGCAGTATTTT.

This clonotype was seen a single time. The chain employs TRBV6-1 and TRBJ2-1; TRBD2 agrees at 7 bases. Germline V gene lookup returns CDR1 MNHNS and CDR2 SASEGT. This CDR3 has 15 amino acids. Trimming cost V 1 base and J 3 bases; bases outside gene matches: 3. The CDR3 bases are TGTGCCAGCAGTGAAGTTTCTAGCGGCTACAATGAGCAGTTCTTC. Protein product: CASSEVSSGYNEQFF.

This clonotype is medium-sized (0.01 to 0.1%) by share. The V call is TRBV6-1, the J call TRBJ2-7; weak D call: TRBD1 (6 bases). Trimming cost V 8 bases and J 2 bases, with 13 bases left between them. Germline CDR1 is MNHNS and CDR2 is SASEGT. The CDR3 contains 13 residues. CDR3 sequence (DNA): TGTGCCAGCTCGAAGAGGGGGACCTACGAGCAGTACTTC. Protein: CASSKRGTYEQYF.

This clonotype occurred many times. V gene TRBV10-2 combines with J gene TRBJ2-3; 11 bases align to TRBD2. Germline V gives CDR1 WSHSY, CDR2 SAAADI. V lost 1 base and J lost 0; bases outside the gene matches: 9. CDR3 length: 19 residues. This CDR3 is CASSELAGGSYGSTDTQYF. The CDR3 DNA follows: TGCGCCAGCAGTGAGTTAGCGGGAGGGTCTTATGGGAGCACAGATACGCAGTATTTT.

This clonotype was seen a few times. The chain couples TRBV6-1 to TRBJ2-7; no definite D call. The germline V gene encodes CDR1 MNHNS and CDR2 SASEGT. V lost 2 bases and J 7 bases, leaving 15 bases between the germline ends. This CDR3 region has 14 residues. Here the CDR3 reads CASSERHDMGEQYF. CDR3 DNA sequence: TGTGCCAGCAGTGAACGGCATGACATGGGGGAGCAGTACTTC.

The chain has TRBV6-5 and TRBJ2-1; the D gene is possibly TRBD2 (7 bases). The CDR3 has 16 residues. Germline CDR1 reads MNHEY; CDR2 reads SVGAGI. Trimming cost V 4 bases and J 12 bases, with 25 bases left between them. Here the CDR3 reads CASSSFLAGASDAQFF. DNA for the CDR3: TGTGCCAGCAGTTCGTTTCTGGCGGGGGCCTCCGATGCGCAGTTCTTC.

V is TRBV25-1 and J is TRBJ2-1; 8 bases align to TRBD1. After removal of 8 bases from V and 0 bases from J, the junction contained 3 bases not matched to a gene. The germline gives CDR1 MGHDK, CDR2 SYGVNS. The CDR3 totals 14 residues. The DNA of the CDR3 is TGTGCCAGCCTTACAGGGGGCTCCTACAATGAGCAGTTCTTC. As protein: CASLTGGSYNEQFF.

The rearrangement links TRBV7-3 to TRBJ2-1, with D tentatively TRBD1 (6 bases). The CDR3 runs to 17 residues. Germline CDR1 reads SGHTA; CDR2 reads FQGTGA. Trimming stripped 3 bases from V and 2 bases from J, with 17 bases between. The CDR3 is CASSLMPGQGAYNEQFF. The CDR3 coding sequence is TGTGCCAGCAGCTTGATGCCGGGACAAGGGGCCTACAATGAGCAGTTCTTC.

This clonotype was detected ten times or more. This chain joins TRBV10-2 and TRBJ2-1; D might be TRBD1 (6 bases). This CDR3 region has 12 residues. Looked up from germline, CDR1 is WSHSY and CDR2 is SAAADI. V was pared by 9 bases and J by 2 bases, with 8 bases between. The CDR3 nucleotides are TGCGCCAGTAGGGGGACCTACAATGAGCAGTTCTTC. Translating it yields CASRGTYNEQFF.

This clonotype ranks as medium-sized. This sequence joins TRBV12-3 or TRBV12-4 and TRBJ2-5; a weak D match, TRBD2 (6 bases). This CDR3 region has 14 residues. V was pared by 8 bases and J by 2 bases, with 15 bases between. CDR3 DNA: TGTGCCAGCGGATCGGGACTGCAACAAGAGACCCAGTACTTC. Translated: CASGSGLQQETQYF.

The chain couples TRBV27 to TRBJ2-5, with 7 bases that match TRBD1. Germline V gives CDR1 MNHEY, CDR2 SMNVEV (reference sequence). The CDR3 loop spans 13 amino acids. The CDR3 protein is CALRGCDQEIQYF. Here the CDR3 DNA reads TGTGCGCTCAGGGGGTGTGACCAAGAGATTCAGTACTTC.

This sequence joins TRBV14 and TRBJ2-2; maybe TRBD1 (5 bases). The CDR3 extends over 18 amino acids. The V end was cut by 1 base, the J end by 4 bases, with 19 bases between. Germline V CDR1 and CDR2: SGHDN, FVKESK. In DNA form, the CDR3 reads TGTGCCAGCAGCCAAGGTCTCAAGCCAAGGGGTCCCACCGGGGAGCTGTTTTTT. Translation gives CASSQGLKPRGPTGELFF.

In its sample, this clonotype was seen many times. In DNA, the CDR3 is TGTGCCAGCAGCCCCTCCGAGGGGGCGACGGCCGGGCGAAACAATGAGCAGTTCTTC. Translation gives CASSPSEGATAGRNNEQFF. The V call is TRBV4-2, the J call TRBJ2-1; 7 bases are shared with TRBD1. The V and J ends lost 4 bases and 5 bases, in that order; junction bases with no gene match: 20. In germline, CDR1 is LGHNA, CDR2 YNFKEQ. The length of the CDR3 is 19 residues.

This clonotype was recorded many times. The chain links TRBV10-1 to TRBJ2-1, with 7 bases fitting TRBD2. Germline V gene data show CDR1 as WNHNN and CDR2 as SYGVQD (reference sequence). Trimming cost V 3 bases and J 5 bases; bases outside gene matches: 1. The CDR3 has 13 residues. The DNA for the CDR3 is TGCGCCAGCAGTGAAGGGACTAACAATGAGCAGTTCTTC. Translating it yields CASSEGTNNEQFF.